These 15 T cell receptor beta chains share one sample of origin, sequenced in a study of metastatic and nonmetastatic thyroid tumors. TCRdb re-clonotyped the PCR reads through MiXCR. The repertoire has some 25,000 clones, under 25% of them found once; the top ten carry around 13%. Patients had received no treatment of any kind before thyroid surgery. Sequencing was done on a sample of blood. These receptors originate from a male donor with papillary thyroid cancer or a benign thyroid nodule (not recorded which). Some clones in this sample may be carry-over from other donors' samples.

This clone showed up many times. The V and J genes are TRBV19 and TRBJ1-1, with a possible D match to TRBD1 (5 bases). V was shortened by 2 bases and J by 0 bases, with 10 bases between the two germline ends. The germline CDR1 and CDR2 sequences are LNHDA and SQIVND (reference sequence). The CDR3 extends over 15 amino acids. Here the CDR3 reads CASSIQTAMNTEAFF. The CDR3 nucleotides read TGTGCCAGTAGTATACAGACAGCCATGAACACTGAAGCTTTCTTT.

This clone has ten or more counts. The chain employs TRBV19 and TRBJ2-6; D ambiguous. CDR1 LNHDA and CDR2 SQIVND come from the germline V gene (reference sequence). Trimming removed 2 bases from V and 2 bases from J, with 16 bases in between. The CDR3 runs to 18 residues. The CDR3 DNA sequence: TGTGCCAGTAGTATATTTCGGTCCCTCAGCCCTGGGGCCAACGTCCTGACTTTC. This sequence encodes CASSIFRSLSPGANVLTF.

This clone was detected many times. The chain recombines TRBV27 with TRBJ2-3; a weak D match, TRBD1 (6 bases). Trimming shortened V by 11 bases and J by 13 bases, and 19 bases separated the two germline ends. The CDR3 covers 11 residues. The germline gives CDR1 MNHEY, CDR2 SMNVEV (reference sequence). The CDR3 bases are TGTGCCGCGCTAGGGACCAGGGGAGAGTATTTT. This codes for CAALGTRGEYF.

This clone was counted ten times or more. The chain joins TRBV27 to TRBJ2-1, with 13 positions matching TRBD2. CDR1 is MNHEY and CDR2 is SMNVEV in the germline V gene (reference sequence). The junction had 5 bases not matched to a gene; V was cut back by 5 bases and J by 1 base. The CDR3 has 17 residues. The CDR3 region is CASSAGLAGASYNEQFF. Here the CDR3 DNA reads TGTGCCAGCAGTGCCGGACTAGCGGGAGCGTCCTACAATGAGCAGTTCTTC.

The table lists this clone with many counts. A read error may be the cause here, since a much bigger clone is one base away. Other DNA sequences in the sample encode the same CDR3. The V and J genes are TRBV28 and TRBJ1-1; no reliable D call. Germline V gives CDR1 MDHEN, CDR2 SYDVKM. This CDR3 is built from 12 residues. The CDR3 bases are TGTGCCAGCACTCCTTATAACACTGAAGCTTTCTTC. Protein product: CASTPYNTEAFF. The full variable domain, completed using reference TRBV28 and TRBJ1-1, is DVKVTQSSRYLVKRTGEKVFLECVQDMDHENMFWYRQDPGLGLRLIYFSYDVKMKEKGDIPEGYSVSREKKERFSLILESASTNQTSMYLCASTPYNTEAFFGQGTRLTVV.

This clone was recorded at least ten times. V gene TRBV19 combines with J gene TRBJ1-5; 7 bases agree with TRBD1. This CDR3 has 17 amino acids. The ends lost 5 bases at V and 0 bases at J; junction bases unmatched: 10. Per the germline V gene, CDR1 is LNHDA and CDR2 is SQIVND (reference sequence). The chain's CDR3 is CASSSTGVQYSNQPQHF. The DNA of the CDR3 is TGTGCCAGTAGTTCTACAGGGGTACAATATAGCAATCAGCCCCAGCATTTT. Based on the CDR3 plus reference TRBV19 and TRBJ1-5, the full variable domain is DGGITQSPKYLFRKEGQNVTLSCEQNLNHDAMYWYRQDPGQGLRLIYYSQIVNDFQKGDIAEGYSVSREKKESFPLTVTSAQKNPTAFYLCASSSTGVQYSNQPQHFGDGTRLSIL.

By share, this clone ranks as medium-sized (0.01 to 0.1%). This chain uses TRBV18 with TRBJ1-2, with 7 nucleotides matching TRBD1. Germline CDR1 KGHSH, CDR2 LQKENI. CDR3 length equals 15 residues. The V and J ends lost 3 bases and 2 bases, in that order; junction bases with no gene match: 6. CDR3 sequence: CASSPFQTGNYGYTF. The CDR3 region has the DNA TGTGCCAGCTCACCCTTCCAGACAGGGAACTATGGCTACACCTTC.

This clone was seen a single time. One junction end disagrees with the germline gene, perhaps due to a read error. The CDR3 DNA reads as TGCAGTGCTGGGACTAGCAGAGATACGCAGTATTTT. Translation gives CSAGTSRDTQYF. The chain has TRBV20-1 and TRBJ2-3; TRBD2 matches at 9 bases. The V gene's germline CDR1 is DFQATT and CDR2 SNEGSKA (reference sequence). This CDR3 comprises 12 residues.

This clone was counted a few times. A junction boundary mismatches the germline segment, possibly from a read error. Other DNA sequences in this sample translate to the same CDR3. The rearrangement uses TRBV5-1 and TRBJ1-1; weak D call: TRBD1 (6 bases). Per germline, CDR1 SGHRS and CDR2 YFSETQ. The CDR3 is 14 amino acids. The CDR3 bases are TGCGCCAGCAGCTTGAATATGGGGGGCACTGAAGCCTTCTTC. Protein: CASSLNMGGTEAFF.

Relative to its sample, this clone is medium-sized. The V and J genes are TRBV6-2 or TRBV6-3 and TRBJ1-1; D unresolved. CDR3 length: 16 amino acids. V was cut by 0 bases and J by 3 bases, with 14 bases left in between. CDR1 is MNHEY and CDR2 is SVGEGT in the germline V gene. For the CDR3, the DNA is TGTGCCAGCAGTTACTCGAGCGGGGTTTTGGACACTGAAGCTTTCTTT. The encoded protein is CASSYSSGVLDTEAFF.

This clone was counted many times. The CDR3 protein is CASGLDLAGVGFF. CDR3 in DNA: TGTGCTAGTGGTTTGGACCTAGCGGGAGTCGGGTTCTTC. This chain links TRBV12-5 with TRBJ2-1; 10 bases map to TRBD2. The V segment lost 1 base and the J segment 15 bases; nucleotides outside the gene matches: 6. The CDR3 runs 13 residues. CDR1 LGHNT and CDR2 FRNRAP come from the germline V gene.

This clone was seen many times. The identical CDR3 is also encoded by other nucleotide sequences in the sample. This chain uses TRBV20-1 with TRBJ2-5, with D perhaps given as TRBD1 or TRBD2 (6 bases each). CDR1 and CDR2 from the germline V gene are DFQATT and SNEGSKA (reference sequence). The CDR3 is made up of 13 amino acids. V lost 4 bases and J lost 5, with 14 bases in between. The CDR3 sequence is CSAISGGAETQYF. In DNA form, the CDR3 reads TGCAGTGCTATCTCCGGGGGCGCGGAGACCCAGTACTTC.

A few counts support this clone. V gene TRBV2 combines with J gene TRBJ1-2, with 7 bases that match TRBD1. Per germline, CDR1 SNHLY and CDR2 FYNNEI. Trimming cost V 7 bases and J 4 bases; bases outside gene matches: 9. CDR3 length: 14 residues. In DNA, the CDR3 is TGTGCCAGCATGGTGGACAGGTGTTCCTATGGCTACACCTTC. Its protein product is CASMVDRCSYGYTF.

This clone has just a few counts. The chain uses TRBV6-5 and TRBJ2-1; 11 nucleotides align to TRBD2. The CDR3 is 16 amino acids. Unmatched junction bases numbered 3, after V lost 0 bases and J lost 5 bases. CDR1 is MNHEY and CDR2 is SVGAGI in the germline V gene. As DNA, the CDR3 is TGTGCCAGCAGTTACTCTAGCGGGGGGGTAAACAATGAGCAGTTCTTC. It is translated as CASSYSSGGVNNEQFF.

In this sample, this clone turned up many times. CDR3 sequence reads: CASSPGGAPETQYF. The CDR3 nucleotides are TGTGCCAGCAGCCCAGGGGGGGCCCCAGAGACCCAGTACTTC. This chain uses TRBV5-6 with TRBJ2-5; D is perhaps TRBD1 or TRBD2 (7 bases each). Germline lookup yields CDR1 SGHDT and CDR2 YYEEEE. V was cut by 4 bases and J by 4 bases, with 14 bases left in between. This CDR3 has 14 residues.